The T cell receptor beta chain described here comes from a study of CD4 T cells in relation to SARS-CoV-2 and coronaviruses. On the study more broadly: Negative control cultures got HIV-1 Nef peptides or no peptide. Study-wide results and limits: Crossreactivity was assessed only for spike protein, not other viral proteins.

CDR3 length equals 15 residues. The V segment lost 5 bases and the J segment 4 bases; nucleotides outside the gene matches: 10. CDR1 SGHNT and CDR2 YYREEE come from the germline V gene (reference sequence). On this clone: Its antigen is currently unknown.

CD4+ T cells from unexposed donors were obtained before the COVID-19 pandemic (2011-2018). The cells were cultured for around ten days before CD4+ T cells were isolated. As cell numbers allowed, unexposed-donor CD4+ T cells faced SARS-CoV-2 S/N and four cold-coronavirus spikes. PBMCs were plated at a few million per well in IL-2-containing medium. Profiling relied on immunoSEQ multiplex PCR, and the TCRdb table lists in-frame clones only, not all of them. This table has 20,000 to 25,000 clones, about 75% appearing once. This TCR was sampled from a human donor in good health. The sample was CD4+ T cells from PBMCs, cultured in vitro. This chain joins TRBV5-4 and TRBJ1-1, with 8 bases matching TRBD1. This CDR3 is CASRPNDRGTTEAFF. As DNA, the CDR3 is TGTGCCAGCAGGCCCAACGACAGGGGCACCACTGAAGCTTTCTTT.